This T cell receptor (beta chain) was recorded in a study of T cell changes during pregnancy in multiple sclerosis. Profiled with immunoSEQ multiplex PCR; TCRdb holds only in-frame clones, not every one. The sample lists about 47,000 clones, around 90% occurring once. V lost 5 bases, J lost 7 bases, and 10 bases stayed unmatched. CDR3 size: 14 residues. The germline V gene has CDR1 SNHLY and CDR2 FYNNEI. The V gene is TRBV2, the J gene TRBJ1-2, with 7 bases identical to TRBD1. The TCR originated in a female donor with multiple sclerosis, enrolled in a pregnancy study. The input for sequencing was peripheral blood, taken in the first trimester of pregnancy. The CDR3 bases are TGTGCCAGCAGTCAGACAGGGTCGCGGAGTGGCTACACCTTC. This encodes CASSQTGSRSGYTF.